This entry features one T cell receptor beta chain sequence. All donors had upfront surgery without preoperative chemotherapy, radiotherapy or any immunotherapy. Only macrodissected tumor regions expected to provide at least 150 ng DNA were selected. CDR3 length: 12 amino acids. Germline lookup yields CDR1 SGDLS and CDR2 YYNGEE. Trimming left V 7 bases short and J 6 bases short, with 13 bases between. This specimen belongs to a study of T cells and copy number aberrations in small-cell lung cancer. Clones were read by immunoSEQ multiplex PCR, and TCRdb kept only the in-frame ones, dropping some. This table holds about 530 clones, more than 90% found once.

This chain uses TRBV9 with TRBJ1-2; D is unclear. The clonotype originates from a man between 60 and 75 years old with small cell lung cancer. Sequences were obtained from tumor tissue. CDR3 amino acids: CASVDQLNGYTF. DNA of the CDR3: TGTGCCAGCGTAGACCAGTTAAATGGCTACACCTTC.